This is a list of T cell receptor beta chains from one sample in a study of OX40 agonist ivuxolimab in advanced cancers. Generated by immunoSEQ multiplex PCR, the TCRdb table keeps only in-frame clones and is missing some. The data hold over 100,000 clones, with about 93% observed a single time. Sequencing used CD4+ or CD8+ T cells sorted from blood, obtained in a trial of the OX40 agonist ivuxolimab. Receptor source: an adult with an advanced solid tumor such as melanoma, head and neck, liver or kidney cancer. CDR3s include the opening cysteine and the closing phenylalanine or tryptophan. A D gene is named only where the DNA matches it firmly. Clone size appears in some rows only: once, few, many, or a class for an expanded clone.

>-|-|TRBV2|TRBJ1-1
TGTGCCAGCAGAGGAGTTACCACTGAAGCTTTCTTT
CASRGVTTEAFF
>-|-|TRBV20-1|TRBJ1-2
TGCAGTGCCACGACGGAGTATGGCTACACCTTC
CSATTEYGYTF
>-|-|TRBV7-2|TRBJ1-1
TGTGCCAGCAGCCAATCAAACCGGGGCCAGGGTGAAGCTTTCTTT
CASSQSNRGQGEAFF
>-|-|TRBV5-1|TRBJ2-1
TGCGCCAGCAGCACCGGCTTGAGCTCCTACAATGAGCAGTTCTTC
CASSTGLSSYNEQFF
>-|-|TRBV6-1|TRBJ2-1
TGTGCCAGCAGTGAAGTAGGACAGAGATTCAATGAGCAGTTCTTC
CASSEVGQRFNEQFF
>-|-|TRBV5-3|TRBJ1-5
TGTGCCAGAAGCCTGAATTTAGGACAAAGTTCCCGCAACTCAAATCAGCCCCAGCATTTT
CARSLNLGQSSRNSNQPQHF
>-|-|TRBV6-6|TRBJ2-1
TGTGCCAGCAGCGATAGCGGTAGTACCTACAATGAGCAGTTCTTC
CASSDSGSTYNEQFF
>TRBD2|-|TRBV28|TRBJ2-7
TGTGCCTCCGGATCCGGACTAGCGGGCGCCCCCGGCGAGCAGTACTTC
CASGSGLAGAPGEQYF
>TRBD1|-|TRBV6-5|TRBJ2-7
TGTGCCAGCAGCTCCGGGACAGGGAGGTACGAGCAGTACTTC
CASSSGTGRYEQYF
>-|-|TRBV5-8|TRBJ1-5
TGTGCCAGCACTTCTCAGCGGTTAAGCAATCAGCCCCAGCATTTT
CASTSQRLSNQPQHF
>-|few|TRBV6-1|TRBJ2-1
TGTGCCAGCAGGTACAGGGCTCGGAATGAGCAGTTCTTC
CASRYRARNEQFF
>-|-|TRBV4-1|TRBJ2-1
TGCGCCAGCAGCCAAGAAAGCCTATATGCTGAGCAGTTCTTC
CASSQESLYAEQFF
>TRBD2|-|TRBV9|TRBJ2-3
TGTGCCAGCAGCGTAGGCACTAGCGGATACACAGATACGCAGTATTTT
CASSVGTSGYTDTQYF
>TRBD1|-|TRBV18|TRBJ1-5
TGTGCCAGCTCACTTTACAGGGGGCGCGATCAGCCCCAGCATTTT
CASSLYRGRDQPQHF
>TRBD1|-|TRBV7-9|TRBJ1-1
TGTGCCAGCAGCTTAGAACAGGGGAGCACTGAAGCTTTCTTT
CASSLEQGSTEAFF
>TRBD2|-|TRBV18|TRBJ2-7
TGTGCCAGCTCACCAACGACTAGCGGGGGATTCCCCTCCTACGAGCAGTACTTC
CASSPTTSGGFPSYEQYF
>TRBD2|-|TRBV7-6|TRBJ2-5
TGTGCCAGCAGCGCCGGACTAGCGGGGGGAAGGGAGACCCAGTACTTC
CASSAGLAGGRETQYF
>-|once|TRBV30|TRBJ2-7
TGTGCCTGGAGTGTACGACGTTACGGGCAGTACTTC
CAWSVRRYGQYF
>-|-|TRBV6-6|TRBJ2-7
TGTGCCAGCAGTTTTGCCGACAACTACGAGCAGTACTTC
CASSFADNYEQYF
>TRBD1|once|TRBV19|TRBJ1-1
TGTGCCAGTAGTTCTCCAGGGGGAACCAACACTGAAGCTTTCTTT
CASSSPGGTNTEAFF
>TRBD2|-|TRBV19|TRBJ2-1
TGTGCCAGTAGTATGGGGACTAGCGGGAGGTTGGGCAATGAGCAGTTCTTC
CASSMGTSGRLGNEQFF
>TRBD1|-|TRBV25-1|TRBJ1-2
TGTGCCAGCAGCCGAATAAACGGGACAGGGGATTCTAACTATGGCTACACCTTC
CASSRINGTGDSNYGYTF
>TRBD1|once|TRBV7-8|TRBJ2-7
TGTGCCAGCAGCTTAAACCAGGGACAGGTCCCTTACGAGCAGTACTTC
CASSLNQGQVPYEQYF
>-|-|TRBV6-1|TRBJ1-2
TGTGCCAGCAGATCGATTGAGGGGTTATATGGCTACACCTTC
CASRSIEGLYGYTF
>-|-|TRBV27|TRBJ1-4
TGTGCCAGCAGTTGGAGAGACAGTAATGAAAAACTGTTTTTT
CASSWRDSNEKLFF
>-|-|TRBV7-7|TRBJ2-5
TGTGCCAGCAGCCGGGGGACCGCCCTCGATCGGGCCCAGTACTTC
CASSRGTALDRAQYF
>-|-|TRBV4-3|TRBJ1-2
TGCGCCAGCAGCCAAGGGTCTGTTGGCTACACCTTC
CASSQGSVGYTF
>TRBD2|-|TRBV28|TRBJ2-7
TGTGCCAGCAGTTCGCCCCTAGCGGGAGGTCCTAACGAGCAGTACTTC
CASSSPLAGGPNEQYF
>-|-|TRBV27|TRBJ1-2
TGTGCCAGCTCGGCCCGTAACTATGGCTACACCTTC
CASSARNYGYTF
>-|-|TRBV7-9|TRBJ2-2
TGTGCCAGCAGCCCACAGGGATTGGAGAACACCGGGGAGCTGTTTTTT
CASSPQGLENTGELFF
>-|-|TRBV28|TRBJ1-1
TGTGCCAGCAGTTTAAGGGCTACTGAAGCTTTCTTT
CASSLRATEAFF
>-|-|TRBV4-1|TRBJ2-5
TGCGCCAGCAGCCAAGGCCTTCAAGAGACCCAGTACTTC
CASSQGLQETQYF
>TRBD2|-|TRBV7-9|TRBJ2-1
TGTGCCAGCAGCCTCGGACTAGCGGGGTACAATGAGCAGTTCTTC
CASSLGLAGYNEQFF
>-|-|TRBV6-5|TRBJ2-7
TGTGCCAGCAGCAGGGACGGGTCCTACGAGCAGTACTTC
CASSRDGSYEQYF
>-|-|TRBV7-6|TRBJ2-1
TGTGCCAGCAGCTTAGGGGGGGCGCAAAATGAGCAGTTCTTC
CASSLGGAQNEQFF
>-|-|TRBV4-1|TRBJ2-4
TGCGCCAGCAGCCAAGACGGCGGGATTCCAAACATTCAGTACTTC
CASSQDGGIPNIQYF
>-|-|TRBV5-6|TRBJ1-1
TGTGCCAGCAGCTTAAGCAGGGTGGATGAAGCTTTCTTT
CASSLSRVDEAFF
>TRBD2|-|TRBV7-3|TRBJ2-2
TGTGCCAGCAGCTTGTTTGGACTAGCGGGAGGGTCGAACACCGGGGAGCTGTTTTTT
CASSLFGLAGGSNTGELFF
>TRBD1|-|TRBV18|TRBJ2-4
TGTGCCAGCTCACCTCGGCAGGGGGCGCGGAACATTCAGTACTTC
CASSPRQGARNIQYF
>-|-|TRBV5-1|TRBJ2-3
TGCGCCAGCAGCTCACCGGGACCCCAAAGGGGGGCAGATACGCAGTATTTT
CASSSPGPQRGADTQYF
>-|-|TRBV10-3|TRBJ1-2
TGTGCCATCAGTGAGTCGAGGGGGGCAAACGATGGCTACACCTTC
CAISESRGANDGYTF
>TRBD1|few|TRBV7-9|TRBJ1-6
TGTGCCAGCAGCGGACAGGGACATTCACCCCTCCACTTT
CASSGQGHSPLHF
>-|-|TRBV11-2|TRBJ2-7
TGTGCCAGCAGCGACGAAGAGTACAGGGCTGCCTACGAGCAGTACTTC
CASSDEEYRAAYEQYF
>-|-|TRBV2|TRBJ1-5
TGTGCCAGCAGAGGGGGGGGGAGCAATCAGCCCCAGCATTTT
CASRGGGSNQPQHF
>-|-|TRBV9|TRBJ1-3
TGTGCCAGCAGCGTAGCCGCCATCCCGGGGGCTGGAAACACCATATATTTT
CASSVAAIPGAGNTIYF
>-|-|TRBV15|TRBJ1-5
TGTGCCACCAGCAGAGATGGGATAGGACAACAATATAGCAATCAGCCCCAGCATTTT
CATSRDGIGQQYSNQPQHF
>-|-|TRBV15|TRBJ1-1
TGTGCCACCAGCAGAGATAATGGGGCGACTGAAGCTTTCTTT
CATSRDNGATEAFF
>-|few|TRBV19|TRBJ1-5
TGTGCCAGTAGTAGTGGACACGGGGCCAATCAGCCCCAGCATTTT
CASSSGHGANQPQHF
>-|-|TRBV30|TRBJ1-2
TGTGCCTGGAGTTCCTTAACGGGGTTAGCTAACTATGGCTACACCTTC
CAWSSLTGLANYGYTF
>-|-|TRBV2|TRBJ1-6
TGTGCCAGCAGTGGTCTCAGGAATTCACCCCTCCACTTT
CASSGLRNSPLHF